This T cell receptor (beta chain) was obtained from a study of lymphopenia after photon versus proton radiotherapy. Study-level results: Post-nadir diversity loss with photons came from oligoclonal expansion, particularly CD8+ Temra cells. Post-nadir TCR diversity decline inversely tracked overall survival among those who died. Survival link was tested only in deceased patients; proton benefit remains a possibility. Relative stability marked proton patients; photon patients lost diversity and naive cells.

The assay was immunoSEQ multiplex PCR, and TCRdb's table has in-frame clones only and misses some. The sample lists roughly 30,000 clones, roughly 88% seen once, with 6.8% in the top ten. This clone was recorded only once. Antigen specificity is unknown. The germline gives CDR1 SGHNT, CDR2 YYREEE (reference sequence). This CDR3 has 15 residues. The trim removed 1 base at V and 2 bases at J, leaving 5 bases unmatched. The source was peripheral blood, collected from a patient treated with photon-based radiotherapy. The receptor's source is a woman in her forties or fifties with pancreatic cancer. The rearrangement links TRBV5-4 to TRBJ2-7, with TRBD2 identical over 8 bases. In DNA, the CDR3 is TGTGCCAGCAGCTTGAAACTAGCGGCCACCTACGAGCAGTACTTC. This codes for CASSLKLAATYEQYF. The full variable domain, with the rest looked up from reference TRBV5-4 and TRBJ2-7, is ETGVTQSPTHLIKTRGQQVTLRCSSQSGHNTVSWYQQALGQGPQFIFQYYREEENGRGNFPPRFSGLQFPNYSSELNVNALELDDSALYLCASSLKLAATYEQYFGPGTRLTVT.